These T cell receptor beta chains were read from a single sample in a study of shared clonotypes between healthy human individuals. Produced via immunoSEQ multiplex PCR; TCRdb's table is partial and in-frame only. The sample holds about 1 million clones, under 80% seen once. Material for sequencing was memory CD4+ T cells sorted from blood. The receptors derive from a man younger than 35 in good health. The CDR3 runs from the conserved cysteine through the conserved F or W. Fields, in order: D gene, V gene, clone size, J gene, CDR3 protein, CDR3 DNA. A D gene is named only where the DNA matches it firmly. Some rows have no size entry. The others give once, few or many, or a class for an expanded clone.

D gene: -
V gene: TRBV5-1
clone size: -
J gene: TRBJ1-6
CDR3 protein: CASSLTGRPDSPLHF
CDR3 DNA: TGCGCCAGCAGCTTGACGGGACGGCCGGATTCACCCCTCCACTTT

D gene: TRBD1
V gene: TRBV5-1
clone size: -
J gene: TRBJ2-2
CDR3 protein: CASSQRPPGQEAGELFF
CDR3 DNA: TGCGCCAGCAGCCAACGACCCCCGGGACAGGAGGCCGGGGAGCTGTTTTTT

D gene: -
V gene: TRBV5-6
clone size: once
J gene: TRBJ1-3
CDR3 protein: CASSPRQVSGNTIYF
CDR3 DNA: TGTGCCAGCAGCCCTCGACAGGTCTCTGGAAACACCATATATTTT

D gene: TRBD1
V gene: TRBV5-4
clone size: -
J gene: TRBJ2-5
CDR3 protein: CASRPTGTGGTETQYF
CDR3 DNA: TGTGCCAGCAGGCCTACCGGGACAGGGGGCACGGAGACCCAGTACTTC

D gene: -
V gene: TRBV14
clone size: many
J gene: TRBJ2-2
CDR3 protein: CASSQLTGELFF
CDR3 DNA: TGTGCCAGCAGCCAACTCACCGGGGAGCTGTTTTTT

D gene: TRBD2
V gene: TRBV7-2
clone size: few
J gene: TRBJ2-6
CDR3 protein: CASSLKAGTVSGANVLTF
CDR3 DNA: TGTGCCAGCAGCTTAAAAGCGGGGACTGTCTCTGGGGCCAACGTCCTGACTTTC

D gene: -
V gene: TRBV2
clone size: -
J gene: TRBJ1-1
CDR3 protein: CASSVKSNTEAFF
CDR3 DNA: TGTGCCAGCAGCGTCAAGAGTAACACTGAAGCTTTCTTT

D gene: TRBD2
V gene: TRBV7-2
clone size: -
J gene: TRBJ2-7
CDR3 protein: CASSLESGILEQYF
CDR3 DNA: TGTGCCAGCAGCTTAGAGAGCGGGATACTCGAGCAGTACTTC

D gene: TRBD1
V gene: TRBV7-2
clone size: -
J gene: TRBJ1-5
CDR3 protein: CASSLMGQNNQPQHF
CDR3 DNA: TGTGCCAGCAGCTTAATGGGACAGAACAATCAGCCCCAGCATTTT

D gene: -
V gene: TRBV6-6
clone size: -
J gene: TRBJ2-7
CDR3 protein: CASRRELYEQYF
CDR3 DNA: TGTGCCAGCAGGAGGGAGCTATACGAGCAGTACTTC